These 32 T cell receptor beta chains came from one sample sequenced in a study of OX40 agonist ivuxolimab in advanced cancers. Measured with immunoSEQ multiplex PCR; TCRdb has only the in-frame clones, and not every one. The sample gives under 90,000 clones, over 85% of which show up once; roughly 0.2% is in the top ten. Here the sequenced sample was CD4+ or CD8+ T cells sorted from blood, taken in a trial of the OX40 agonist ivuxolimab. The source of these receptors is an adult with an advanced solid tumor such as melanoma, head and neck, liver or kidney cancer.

In nucleotides, the CDR3 is TGTGCCAGCAGTTTAATTACAACTAATGAAAAACTGTTTTTT. Its protein is CASSLITTNEKLFF. This chain joins TRBV28 and TRBJ1-4; no clear D. Trimming pared 2 bases from V and 0 bases from J, leaving 4 bases between. CDR3 length: 14 amino acids. Germline V gene sequence: CDR1 MDHEN, CDR2 SYDVKM.

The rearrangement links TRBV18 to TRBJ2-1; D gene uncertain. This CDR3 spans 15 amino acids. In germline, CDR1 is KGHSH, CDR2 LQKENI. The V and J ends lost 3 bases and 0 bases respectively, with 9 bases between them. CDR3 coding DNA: TGTGCCAGCTCACCGGCCCTCAGCTCCTACAATGAGCAGTTCTTC. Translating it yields CASSPALSSYNEQFF.

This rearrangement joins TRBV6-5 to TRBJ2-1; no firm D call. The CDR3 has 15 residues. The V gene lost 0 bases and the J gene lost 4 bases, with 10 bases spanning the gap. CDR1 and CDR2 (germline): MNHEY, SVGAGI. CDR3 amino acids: CASSYSGPQYNEQFF. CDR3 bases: TGTGCCAGCAGTTACTCCGGGCCACAATACAATGAGCAGTTCTTC.

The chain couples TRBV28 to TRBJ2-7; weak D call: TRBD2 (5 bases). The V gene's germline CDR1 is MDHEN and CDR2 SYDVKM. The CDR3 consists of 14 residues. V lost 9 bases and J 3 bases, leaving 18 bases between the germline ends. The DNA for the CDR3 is TGTGCCAGTGAAGGACGGGATAAAGGCTACGAGCAGTACTTC. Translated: CASEGRDKGYEQYF. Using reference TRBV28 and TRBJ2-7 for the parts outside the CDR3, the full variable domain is DVKVTQSSRYLVKRTGEKVFLECVQDMDHENMFWYRQDPGLGLRLIYFSYDVKMKEKGDIPEGYSVSREKKERFSLILESASTNQTSMYLCASEGRDKGYEQYFGPGTRLTVT.

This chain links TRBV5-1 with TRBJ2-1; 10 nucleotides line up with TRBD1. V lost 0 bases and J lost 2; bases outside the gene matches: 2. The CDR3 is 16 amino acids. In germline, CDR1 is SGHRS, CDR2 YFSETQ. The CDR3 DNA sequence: TGCGCCAGCAGCTTGGCAGGACAGGGGGCCTACAATGAGCAGTTCTTC. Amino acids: CASSLAGQGAYNEQFF. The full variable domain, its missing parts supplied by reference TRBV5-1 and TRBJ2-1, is KAGVTQTPRYLIKTRGQQVTLSCSPISGHRSVSWYQQTPGQGLQFLFEYFSETQRNKGNFPGRFSGRQFSNSRSEMNVSTLELGDSALYLCASSLAGQGAYNEQFFGPGTRLTVL.

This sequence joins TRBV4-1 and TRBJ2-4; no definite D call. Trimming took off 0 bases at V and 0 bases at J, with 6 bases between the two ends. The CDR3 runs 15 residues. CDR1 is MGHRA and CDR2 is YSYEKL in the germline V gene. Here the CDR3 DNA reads TGCGCCAGCAGCCAAGATCCGGGAGCCAAAAACATTCAGTACTTC. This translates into CASSQDPGAKNIQYF.

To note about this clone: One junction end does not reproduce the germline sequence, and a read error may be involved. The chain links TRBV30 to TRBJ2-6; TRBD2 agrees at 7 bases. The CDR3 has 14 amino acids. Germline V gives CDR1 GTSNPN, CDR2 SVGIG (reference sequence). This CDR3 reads CAWSPYREGGSKAF. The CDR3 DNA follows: TGTGCCTGGAGCCCATATAGGGAGGGAGGGAGTAAGGCTTTC.

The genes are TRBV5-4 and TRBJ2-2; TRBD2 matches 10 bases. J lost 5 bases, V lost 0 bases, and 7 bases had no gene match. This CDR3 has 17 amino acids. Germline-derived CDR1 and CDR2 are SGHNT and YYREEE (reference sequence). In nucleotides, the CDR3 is TGTGCCAGCAGCTTGGAACCCGCTAGCGGGAGAACCGGGGAGCTGTTTTTT. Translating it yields CASSLEPASGRTGELFF.

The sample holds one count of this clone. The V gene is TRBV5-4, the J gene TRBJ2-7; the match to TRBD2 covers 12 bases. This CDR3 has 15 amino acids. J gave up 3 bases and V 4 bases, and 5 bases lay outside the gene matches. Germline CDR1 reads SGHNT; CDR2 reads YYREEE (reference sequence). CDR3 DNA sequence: TGTGCCAGCAGCGTCCTAGCGGGGGGGATCTACGAGCAGTACTTC. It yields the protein CASSVLAGGIYEQYF.

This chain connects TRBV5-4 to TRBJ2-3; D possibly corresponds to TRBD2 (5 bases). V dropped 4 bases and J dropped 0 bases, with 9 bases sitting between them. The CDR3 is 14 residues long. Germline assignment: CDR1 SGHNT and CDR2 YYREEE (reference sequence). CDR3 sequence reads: CASSARTSTDTQYF. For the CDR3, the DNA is TGTGCCAGCAGCGCCAGGACTAGCACAGATACGCAGTATTTT.

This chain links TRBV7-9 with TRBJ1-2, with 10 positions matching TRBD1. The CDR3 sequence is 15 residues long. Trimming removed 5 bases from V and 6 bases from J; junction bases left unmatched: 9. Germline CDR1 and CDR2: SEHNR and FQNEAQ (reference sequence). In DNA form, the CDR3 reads TGTGCCAGCAGCCCCCCCGGGACAGGGGCTCATGGCTACACCTTC. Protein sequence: CASSPPGTGAHGYTF.

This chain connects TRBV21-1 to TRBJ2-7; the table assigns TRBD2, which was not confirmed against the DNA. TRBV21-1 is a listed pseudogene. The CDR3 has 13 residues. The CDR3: CATAGLHSYEQYF. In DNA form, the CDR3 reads TGTGCCACCGCGGGGCTCCACTCCTACGAGCAGTACTTC.

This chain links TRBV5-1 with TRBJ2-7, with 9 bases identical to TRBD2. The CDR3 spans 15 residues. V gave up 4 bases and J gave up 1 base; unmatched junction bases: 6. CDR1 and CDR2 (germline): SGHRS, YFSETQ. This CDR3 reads CASSTRLAGSYEQYF. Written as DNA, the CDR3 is TGCGCCAGCAGCACCCGTCTAGCGGGATCCTACGAGCAGTACTTC.

DNA of the CDR3: TGTGCCAGTAGTATACTAGCGGGAGGTTATGAGCAGTTCTTC. Translated, it gives CASSILAGGYEQFF. The chain combines TRBV19 with TRBJ2-1; TRBD2 matches at 11 bases. This CDR3 is 14 amino acids long. The junction had 2 bases not matched to a gene; V was cut back by 2 bases and J by 8 bases. Per germline, CDR1 LNHDA and CDR2 SQIVND (reference sequence).

CDR3 bases: TGTGCCAGCTCACGGGACTACAATGAGCAGTTCTTC. This gives the protein CASSRDYNEQFF. V and J are TRBV18 and TRBJ2-1; D ambiguous. V lost 4 bases, J lost 3 bases, and 4 bases lay in between. Germline loops: CDR1 KGHSH, CDR2 LQKENI. CDR3 length: 12 amino acids.

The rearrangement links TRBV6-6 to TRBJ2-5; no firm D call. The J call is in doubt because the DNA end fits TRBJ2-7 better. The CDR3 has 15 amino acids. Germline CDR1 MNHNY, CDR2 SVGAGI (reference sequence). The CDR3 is CASSYSGGTDNEQYF. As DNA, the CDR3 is TGTGCCAGCAGTTACTCAGGCGGCACTGACAACGAGCAGTACTTC.

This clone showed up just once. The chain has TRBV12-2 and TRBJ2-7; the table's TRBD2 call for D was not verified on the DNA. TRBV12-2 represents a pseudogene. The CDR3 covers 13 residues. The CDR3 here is CASRFIKLYEQYF. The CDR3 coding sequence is TGTGCAAGTCGCTTTATAAAACTCTACGAGCAGTACTTC.

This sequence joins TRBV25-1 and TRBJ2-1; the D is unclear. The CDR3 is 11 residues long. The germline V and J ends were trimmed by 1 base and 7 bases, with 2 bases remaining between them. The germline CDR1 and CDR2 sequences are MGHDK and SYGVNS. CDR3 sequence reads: CASSEWNEQFF. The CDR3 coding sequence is TGTGCCAGCAGTGAATGGAATGAGCAGTTCTTC.

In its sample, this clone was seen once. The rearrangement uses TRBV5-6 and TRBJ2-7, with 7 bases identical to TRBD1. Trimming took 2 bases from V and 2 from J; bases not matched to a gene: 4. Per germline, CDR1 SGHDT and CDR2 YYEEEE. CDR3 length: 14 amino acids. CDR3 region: CASSFGTVTYEQYF. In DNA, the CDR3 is TGTGCCAGCAGCTTCGGGACAGTGACCTACGAGCAGTACTTC.

CDR3 sequence (DNA): TGTGCCACCAGCAGAGATTCGGGACAGGGATCTGGTAATGAGCAGTTCTTC. This encodes CATSRDSGQGSGNEQFF. The V and J genes are TRBV15 and TRBJ2-1; 9 bases are a match to TRBD1. V was pared by 0 bases and J by 7 bases, with 10 bases of the junction left unmatched. CDR1 is LNHNV and CDR2 is YYDKDF in the germline V gene (reference sequence). This CDR3 has 17 residues.

The DNA for the CDR3 is TGCAGCGTTGAGGGACAGGGCGTAGGCTACACCTTC. Translating it yields CSVEGQGVGYTF. The chain links TRBV29-1 to TRBJ1-2; 9 nucleotides agree with TRBD1. Germline CDR1 SQVTM, CDR2 ANQGSEA. Germline trimming cut 3 bases from V and 8 bases from J; bases unmatched to any gene: 4. The CDR3 covers 12 residues.

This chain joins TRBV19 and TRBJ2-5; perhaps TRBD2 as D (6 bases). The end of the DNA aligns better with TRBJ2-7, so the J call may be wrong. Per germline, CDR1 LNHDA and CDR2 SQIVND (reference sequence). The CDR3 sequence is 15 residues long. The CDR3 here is CASTGGTYGSYEQYF. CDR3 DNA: TGTGCCAGTACCGGAGGGACGTATGGATCCTACGAGCAGTACTTC.

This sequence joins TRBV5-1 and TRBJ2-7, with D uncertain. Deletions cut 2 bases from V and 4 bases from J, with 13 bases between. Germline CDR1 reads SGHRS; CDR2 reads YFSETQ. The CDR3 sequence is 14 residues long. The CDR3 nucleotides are TGCGCCAGCAGCTTTATGGTAGGGCAATACGAGCAGTACTTC. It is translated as CASSFMVGQYEQYF.

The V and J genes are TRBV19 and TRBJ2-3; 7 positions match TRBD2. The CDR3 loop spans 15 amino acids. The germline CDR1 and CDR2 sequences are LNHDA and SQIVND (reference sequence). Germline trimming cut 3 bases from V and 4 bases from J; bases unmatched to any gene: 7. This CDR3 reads CASSIAGVRSDTQYF. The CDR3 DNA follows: TGTGCCAGTAGTATCGCGGGAGTGAGGTCAGATACGCAGTATTTT.

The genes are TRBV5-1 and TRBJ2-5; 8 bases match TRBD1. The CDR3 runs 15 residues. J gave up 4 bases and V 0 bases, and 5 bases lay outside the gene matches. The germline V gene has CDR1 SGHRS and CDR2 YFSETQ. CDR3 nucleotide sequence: TGCGCCAGCAGCTTGGCAGGGGGCTGGGGAGAGACCCAGTACTTC. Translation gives CASSLAGGWGETQYF.

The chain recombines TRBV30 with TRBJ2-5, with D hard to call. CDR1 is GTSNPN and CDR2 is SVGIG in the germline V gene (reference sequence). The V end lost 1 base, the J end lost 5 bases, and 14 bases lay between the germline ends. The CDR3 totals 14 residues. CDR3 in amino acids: CAWSDSGLSETQYF. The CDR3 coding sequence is TGTGCCTGGAGTGACTCCGGCCTTTCGGAGACCCAGTACTTC.

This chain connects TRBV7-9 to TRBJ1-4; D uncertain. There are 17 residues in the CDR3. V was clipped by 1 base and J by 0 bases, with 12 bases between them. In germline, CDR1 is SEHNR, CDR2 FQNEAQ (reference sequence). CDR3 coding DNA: TGTGCCAGCAGCTTAGTTGCAGGCCTGGCAACTAATGAAAAACTGTTTTTT. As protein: CASSLVAGLATNEKLFF.

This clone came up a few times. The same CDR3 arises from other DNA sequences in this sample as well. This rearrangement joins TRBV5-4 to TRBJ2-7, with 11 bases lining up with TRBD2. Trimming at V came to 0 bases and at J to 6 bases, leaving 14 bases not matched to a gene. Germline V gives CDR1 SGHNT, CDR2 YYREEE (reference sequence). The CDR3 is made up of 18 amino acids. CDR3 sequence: CASSLAVGGRLAGGEQYF. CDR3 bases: TGTGCCAGCAGCTTGGCCGTGGGGGGTCGGCTAGCGGGAGGCGAGCAGTACTTC.

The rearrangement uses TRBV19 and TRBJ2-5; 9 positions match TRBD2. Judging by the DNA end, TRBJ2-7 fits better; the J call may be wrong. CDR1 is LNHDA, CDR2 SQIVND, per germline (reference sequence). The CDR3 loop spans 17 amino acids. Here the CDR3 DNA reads TGTGCCAGTAGTACCCATCCCCTAGCGGGGTCGGCTGGCGAGCAGTACTTC. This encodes CASSTHPLAGSAGEQYF.

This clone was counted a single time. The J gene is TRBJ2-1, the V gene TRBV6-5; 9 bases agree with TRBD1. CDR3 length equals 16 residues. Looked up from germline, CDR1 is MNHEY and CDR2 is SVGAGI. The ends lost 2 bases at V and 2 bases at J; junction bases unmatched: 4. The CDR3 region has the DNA TGTGCCAGCAGTTACCCAGGGACAGGGCCCTACAATGAGCAGTTCTTC. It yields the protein CASSYPGTGPYNEQFF.

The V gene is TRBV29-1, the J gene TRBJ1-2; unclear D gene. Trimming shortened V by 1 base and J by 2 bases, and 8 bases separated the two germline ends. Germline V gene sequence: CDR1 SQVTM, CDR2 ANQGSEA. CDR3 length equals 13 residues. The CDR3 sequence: CSVEVPNNYGYTF. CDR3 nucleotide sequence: TGCAGCGTTGAAGTTCCAAACAACTATGGCTACACCTTC.

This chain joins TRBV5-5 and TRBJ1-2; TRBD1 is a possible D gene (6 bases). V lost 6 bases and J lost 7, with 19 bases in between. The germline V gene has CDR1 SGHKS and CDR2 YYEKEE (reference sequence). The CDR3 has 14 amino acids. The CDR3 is CASTNPQGKSGYTF. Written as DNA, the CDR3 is TGTGCCAGCACCAACCCACAGGGTAAATCTGGCTACACCTTC.